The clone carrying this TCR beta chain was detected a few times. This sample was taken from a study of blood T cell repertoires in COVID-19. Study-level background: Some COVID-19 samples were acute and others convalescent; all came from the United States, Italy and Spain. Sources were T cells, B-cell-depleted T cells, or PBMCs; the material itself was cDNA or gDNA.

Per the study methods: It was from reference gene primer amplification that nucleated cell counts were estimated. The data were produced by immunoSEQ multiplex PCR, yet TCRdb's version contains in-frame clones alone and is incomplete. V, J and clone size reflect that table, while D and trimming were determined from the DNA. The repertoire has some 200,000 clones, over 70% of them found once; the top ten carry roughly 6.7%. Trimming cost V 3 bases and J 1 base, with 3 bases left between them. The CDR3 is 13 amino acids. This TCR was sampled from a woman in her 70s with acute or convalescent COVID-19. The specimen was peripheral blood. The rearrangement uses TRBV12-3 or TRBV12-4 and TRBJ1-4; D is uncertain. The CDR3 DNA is TGTGCCAGCAGTTTTCGAACTAATGAAAAACTGTTTTTT. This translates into CASSFRTNEKLFF.